The 13 T cell receptor beta chains given below trace back to one sample, sequenced in a study of beta chain features in type 1 diabetes. Notes on the study in general: Among all four CD4+ subsets, Type 1 diabetes patients had TCRB CDR3s that were moderately but significantly shorter.

These TCRs are of unknown antigen specificity. Expressed TCRB transcripts were sequenced because the isolated RNA had all been reverse transcribed beforehand. TCRdb's table, derived via immunoSEQ multiplex PCR, lists solely in-frame clones and lacks some. The sample has a few hundred thousand clones, over 11% seen once. Input material: naive CD4+ T cells from blood. The receptors were sampled from a man younger than 40 with type 1 diabetes.

This chain uses TRBV5-1 with TRBJ2-2; D unresolved. Germline V gene data show CDR1 as SGHRS and CDR2 as YFSETQ. The CDR3 runs to 13 residues. V gave up 0 bases and J gave up 4 bases, with 4 bases separating them. This chain's CDR3 is CASSLAGTGELFF. DNA of the CDR3: TGCGCCAGCAGCTTGGCAGGCACCGGGGAGCTGTTTTTT. Full variable domain (missing parts from reference TRBV5-1 and TRBJ2-2): KAGVTQTPRYLIKTRGQQVTLSCSPISGHRSVSWYQQTPGQGLQFLFEYFSETQRNKGNFPGRFSGRQFSNSRSEMNVSTLELGDSALYLCASSLAGTGELFFGEGSRLTVL.

The chain employs TRBV10-3 and TRBJ1-6; D call uncertain. Germline V gene data show CDR1 as ENHRY and CDR2 as SYGVKD. The CDR3 sequence is 14 residues long. The V gene lost 10 bases and the J gene lost 6 bases, with 16 bases spanning the gap. CDR3 residues: CATAGLQTNSPLHF. The CDR3 DNA sequence: TGTGCCACGGCAGGACTGCAAACTAATTCACCCCTCCACTTT.

The CDR3 nucleotides are TGTGCCAGCAGGTCCGAAGCGGCCAAAAACATTCAGTACTTC. Its translation is CASRSEAAKNIQYF. J is TRBJ2-4 and V is TRBV6-6, with no clear D. Looked up from germline, CDR1 is MNHNY and CDR2 is SVGAGI (reference sequence). The V end lost 6 bases, the J end lost 1 base, and 10 bases lay between the germline ends. The CDR3 has 14 amino acids.

This chain uses TRBV18 with TRBJ2-1; TRBD1 matches 7 bases. This CDR3 has 12 amino acids. J gave up 6 bases and V 8 bases, and 4 bases lay outside the gene matches. In germline, CDR1 is KGHSH, CDR2 LQKENI. CDR3 region: CASRPGGNEQFF. In nucleotides, the CDR3 is TGTGCCAGCCGGCCAGGGGGCAATGAGCAGTTCTTC. Supplemented by reference TRBV18 and TRBJ2-1, the full variable domain reads NAGVMQNPRHLVRRRGQEARLRCSPMKGHSHVYWYRQLPEEGLKFMVYLQKENIIDESGMPKERFSAEFPKEGPSILRIQQVVRGDSAAYFCASRPGGNEQFFGPGTRLTVL.

This clone was counted between two and nine times. This chain uses TRBV5-1 with TRBJ2-1, with 12 positions matching TRBD2. The CDR3 has 17 amino acids. Per the germline V gene, CDR1 is SGHRS and CDR2 is YFSETQ. The V segment lost 1 base and the J segment 4 bases; nucleotides outside the gene matches: 6. The CDR3 reads CASSLSQTSGRYNEQFF. The CDR3 region has the DNA TGCGCCAGCAGCTTGTCACAGACTAGCGGGAGATACAATGAGCAGTTCTTC.

This clone has only a few counts. The J gene is TRBJ1-5, the V gene TRBV19; the D is unclear. The CDR3 extends over 13 amino acids. V lost 0 bases and J lost 7, with 7 bases in between. Germline V gene lookup returns CDR1 LNHDA and CDR2 SQIVND (reference sequence). Here the CDR3 reads CASSIDLGQPQHF. The CDR3 DNA is TGTGCCAGTAGTATAGACCTGGGCCAGCCCCAGCATTTT.

V is TRBV5-1 and J is TRBJ1-1, with D perhaps matching TRBD1 (5 bases). This CDR3 comprises 13 residues. The V end lost 0 bases, the J end lost 7 bases, and 10 bases lay between the germline ends. Germline V gene lookup returns CDR1 SGHRS and CDR2 YFSETQ. The CDR3 DNA reads TGCGCCAGCAGCTTGGGGAGGGGCCTTGAAGCTTTCTTT. It specifies CASSLGRGLEAFF.

The rearrangement joins TRBV9 to TRBJ2-3; 8 positions match TRBD2. Germline lookup yields CDR1 SGDLS and CDR2 YYNGEE. The CDR3 covers 16 residues. V dropped 6 bases and J dropped 4; count of bases not matched to a gene: 13. The CDR3 nucleotides read TGTGCCAGCACCCTTGACGGGGGACTAGGATCAGATACGCAGTATTTT. Translated, it gives CASTLDGGLGSDTQYF. Based on the CDR3 plus reference TRBV9 and TRBJ2-3, the full variable domain is DSGVTQTPKHLITATGQRVTLRCSPRSGDLSVYWYQQSLDQGLQFLIQYYNGEERAKGNILERFSAQQFPDLHSELNLSSLELGDSALYFCASTLDGGLGSDTQYFGPGTRLTVL.

The rearrangement links TRBV4-1 to TRBJ1-5, with a weak D call TRBD1 (6 bases). Germline V gene data show CDR1 as MGHRA and CDR2 as YSYEKL. Trimming stripped 0 bases from V and 1 base from J, with 7 bases between. This CDR3 spans 15 amino acids. Written as DNA, the CDR3 is TGCGCCAGCAGCCAAGAAGGACAGAGCAATCAGCCCCAGCATTTT. Its translation is CASSQEGQSNQPQHF.

This clone has only a few counts. This chain links TRBV19 with TRBJ2-7; 9 bases line up with TRBD1. The ends lost 4 bases at V and 5 bases at J; junction bases unmatched: 12. Germline values: CDR1 LNHDA, CDR2 SQIVND (reference sequence). The CDR3 is 16 residues long. The CDR3 sequence: CASSTPPGTGTDEQYF. CDR3 DNA sequence: TGTGCCAGTAGTACCCCTCCCGGGACAGGGACCGACGAGCAGTACTTC.

The V call is TRBV11-2, the J call TRBJ1-2; D is undetermined. There are 13 residues in the CDR3. The germline CDR1 and CDR2 sequences are SGHAT and FQNNGV. With 4 bases removed from V and 4 bases from J, the gap between germline ends came to 10 bases. Here the CDR3 reads CASSSGDGYGYTF. The CDR3 nucleotides read TGTGCCAGCAGCTCCGGGGATGGCTATGGCTACACCTTC.

This clone was counted only a few times. The rearrangement joins TRBV4-1 to TRBJ1-5; 7 positions agree with TRBD1. Germline V CDR1 and CDR2: MGHRA, YSYEKL. J lost 6 bases, V lost 4 bases, and 12 bases had no gene match. This CDR3 has 16 amino acids. The CDR3 is CASSLTGFGSSQPQHF. The CDR3 coding sequence is TGCGCCAGCAGCCTGACAGGGTTTGGGTCTAGTCAGCCCCAGCATTTT.

The V and J genes are TRBV28 and TRBJ2-7; 8 nucleotides align to TRBD2. The DNA end is more similar to TRBJ2-5, so the J call may be wrong. Germline CDR1 and CDR2: MDHEN and SYDVKM. The CDR3 length is 15 residues. The CDR3 here is CASSHFGGARETQYF. The DNA for the CDR3 is TGTGCCAGCAGTCACTTCGGGGGGGCCAGGGAGACCCAGTACTTC.